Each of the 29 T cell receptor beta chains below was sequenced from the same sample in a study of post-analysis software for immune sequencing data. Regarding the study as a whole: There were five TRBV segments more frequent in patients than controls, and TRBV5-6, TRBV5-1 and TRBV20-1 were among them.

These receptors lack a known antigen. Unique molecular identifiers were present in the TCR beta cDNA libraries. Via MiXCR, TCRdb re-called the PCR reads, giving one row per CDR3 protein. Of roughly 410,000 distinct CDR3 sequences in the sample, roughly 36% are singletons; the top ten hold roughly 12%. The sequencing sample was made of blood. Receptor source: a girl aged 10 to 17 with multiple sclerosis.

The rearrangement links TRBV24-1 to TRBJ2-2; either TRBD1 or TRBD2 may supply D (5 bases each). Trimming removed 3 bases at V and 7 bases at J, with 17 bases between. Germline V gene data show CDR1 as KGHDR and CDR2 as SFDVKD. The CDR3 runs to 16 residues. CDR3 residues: CATSDEGTSYGGELFF. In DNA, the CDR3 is TGTGCCACCAGTGATGAAGGGACGAGTTATGGCGGGGAGCTGTTTTTT.

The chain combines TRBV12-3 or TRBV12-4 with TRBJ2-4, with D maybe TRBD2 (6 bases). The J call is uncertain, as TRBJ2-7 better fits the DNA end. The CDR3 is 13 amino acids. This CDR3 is CASSPWRDSEQYF. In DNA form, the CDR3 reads TGTGCCAGCAGTCCTTGGCGGGATTCCGAGCAGTACTTC.

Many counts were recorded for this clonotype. The CDR3 is CASSSEGGNQPQHF. The CDR3 DNA reads TGTGCCAGCAGTTCCGAGGGTGGCAATCAGCCCCAGCATTTT. The chain combines TRBV6-6 with TRBJ1-5; D is unresolved. Germline CDR1 is MNHNY and CDR2 is SVGAGI (reference sequence). CDR3 length equals 14 residues. V was shortened by 4 bases and J by 2 bases, with 9 bases between the two germline ends.

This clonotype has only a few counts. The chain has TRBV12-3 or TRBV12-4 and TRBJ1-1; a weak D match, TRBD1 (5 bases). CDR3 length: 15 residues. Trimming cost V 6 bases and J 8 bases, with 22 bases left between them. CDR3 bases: TGTGCCAGCAGGGTCCTGGACACCGCCAATTCCGAAGCTTTCTTT. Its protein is CASRVLDTANSEAFF.

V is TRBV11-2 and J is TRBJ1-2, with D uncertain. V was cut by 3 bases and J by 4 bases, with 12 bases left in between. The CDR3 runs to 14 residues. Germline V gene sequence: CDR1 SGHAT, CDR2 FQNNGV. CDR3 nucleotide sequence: TGTGCCAGCAGCTTGGGAGCCGGTACCTATGGCTACACCTTC. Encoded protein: CASSLGAGTYGYTF.

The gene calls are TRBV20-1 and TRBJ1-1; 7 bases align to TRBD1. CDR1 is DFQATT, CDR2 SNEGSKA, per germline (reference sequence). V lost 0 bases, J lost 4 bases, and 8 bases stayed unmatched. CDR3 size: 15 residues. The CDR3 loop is CSAREEPTGFTEAFF. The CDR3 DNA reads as TGCAGTGCTAGAGAGGAGCCGACAGGGTTCACTGAAGCTTTCTTT.

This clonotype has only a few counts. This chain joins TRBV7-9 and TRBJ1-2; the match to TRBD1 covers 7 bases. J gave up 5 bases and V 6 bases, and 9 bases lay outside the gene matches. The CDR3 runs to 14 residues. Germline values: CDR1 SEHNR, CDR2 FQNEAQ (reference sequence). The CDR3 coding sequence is TGTGCCAGCAGTTCCTCCGGGACAGCTTATGGCTACACCTTC. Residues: CASSSSGTAYGYTF. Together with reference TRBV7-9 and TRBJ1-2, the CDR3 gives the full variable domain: DTGVSQNPRHKITKRGQNVTFRCDPISEHNRLYWYRQTLGQGPEFLTYFQNEAQLEKSRLLSDRFSAERPKGSFSTLEIQRTEQGDSAMYLCASSSSGTAYGYTFGSGTRLTVV.

The CDR3, as DNA: TGTGCCAGCAGTCATCGGGAGTGGTCAACTAATGAAAAACTGTTTTTT. Protein product: CASSHREWSTNEKLFF. The chain is built from TRBV5-8 and TRBJ1-4; D remains ambiguous. This CDR3 is 16 amino acids long. Germline V gene data show CDR1 as SGHTS and CDR2 as YDEGEE. V was pared by 5 bases and J by 0 bases, with 14 bases between.

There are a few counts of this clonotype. DNA of the CDR3: TGTGCCACCAGCAGAGACGCTGGGGCGGGGTTCACCGGGGAGCTGTTTTTT. It encodes CATSRDAGAGFTGELFF. The chain is built from TRBV15 and TRBJ2-2; maybe TRBD2 (6 bases). Looked up from germline, CDR1 is LNHNV and CDR2 is YYDKDF (reference sequence). This CDR3 is built from 17 residues. V lost 0 bases to trimming and J lost 4 bases, with 15 bases between them.

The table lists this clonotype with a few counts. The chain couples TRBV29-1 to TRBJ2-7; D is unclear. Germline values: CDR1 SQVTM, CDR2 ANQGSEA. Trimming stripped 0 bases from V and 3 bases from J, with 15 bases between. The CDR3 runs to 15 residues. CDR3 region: CSVEDPGRPDYEQYF. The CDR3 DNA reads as TGCAGCGTTGAAGATCCCGGCAGGCCAGACTACGAGCAGTACTTC.

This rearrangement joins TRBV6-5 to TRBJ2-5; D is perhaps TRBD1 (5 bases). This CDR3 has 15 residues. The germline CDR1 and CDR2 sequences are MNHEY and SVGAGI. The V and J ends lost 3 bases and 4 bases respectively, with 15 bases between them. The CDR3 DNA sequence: TGTGCCAGCAGTTATACAGGTGGATCGGGAGAGACCCAGTACTTC. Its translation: CASSYTGGSGETQYF.

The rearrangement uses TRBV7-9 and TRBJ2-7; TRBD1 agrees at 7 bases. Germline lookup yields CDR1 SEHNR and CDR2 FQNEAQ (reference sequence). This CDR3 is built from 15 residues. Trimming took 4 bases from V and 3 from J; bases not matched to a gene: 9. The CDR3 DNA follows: TGTGCCAGCAGCTCCCCGGGACAGCACATCTACGAGCAGTACTTC. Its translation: CASSSPGQHIYEQYF.

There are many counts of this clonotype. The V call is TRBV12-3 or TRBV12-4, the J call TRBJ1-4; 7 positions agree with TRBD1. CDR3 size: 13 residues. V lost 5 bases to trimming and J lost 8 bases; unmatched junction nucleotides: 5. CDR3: CASSGLQGEKLFF. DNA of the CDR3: TGTGCCAGCAGTGGCCTACAGGGGGAAAAACTGTTTTTT.

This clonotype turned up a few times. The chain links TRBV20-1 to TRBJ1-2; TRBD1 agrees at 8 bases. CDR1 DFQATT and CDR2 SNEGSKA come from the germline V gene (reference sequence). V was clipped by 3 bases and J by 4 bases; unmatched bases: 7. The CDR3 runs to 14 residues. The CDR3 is CSARDAGGPYGYTF. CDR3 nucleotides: TGCAGTGCTAGGGACGCAGGGGGCCCCTATGGCTACACCTTC.

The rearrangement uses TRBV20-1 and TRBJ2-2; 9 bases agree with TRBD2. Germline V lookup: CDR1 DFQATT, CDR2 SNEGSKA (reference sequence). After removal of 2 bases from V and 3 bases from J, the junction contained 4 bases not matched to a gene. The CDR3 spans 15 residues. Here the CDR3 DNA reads TGCAGTGCTAGAATAGCGGGGGCCGACACCGGGGAGCTGTTTTTT. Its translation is CSARIAGADTGELFF.

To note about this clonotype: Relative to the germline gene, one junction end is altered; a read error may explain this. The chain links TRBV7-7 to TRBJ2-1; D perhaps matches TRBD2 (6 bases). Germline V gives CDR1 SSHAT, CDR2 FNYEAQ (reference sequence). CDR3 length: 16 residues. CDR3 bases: TGTGCTAGCAGCGCGGGGACCGGGTCCCGTACAGATGAGCAGTTCTTC. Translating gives CASSAGTGSRTDEQFF.

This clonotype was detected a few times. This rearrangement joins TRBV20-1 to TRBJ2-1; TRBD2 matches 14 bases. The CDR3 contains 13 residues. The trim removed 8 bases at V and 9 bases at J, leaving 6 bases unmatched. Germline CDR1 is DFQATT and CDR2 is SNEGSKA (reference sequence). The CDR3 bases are TGCAGTCTTCGACTAGCGGGGGGGCGTGAGCAGTTCTTC. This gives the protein CSLRLAGGREQFF.

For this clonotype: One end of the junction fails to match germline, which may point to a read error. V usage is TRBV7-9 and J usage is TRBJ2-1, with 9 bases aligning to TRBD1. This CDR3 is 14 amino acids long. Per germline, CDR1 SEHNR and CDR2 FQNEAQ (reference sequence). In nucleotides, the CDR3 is TGTGCCAGCAGCCCCGGGACAGGGTACAATGAGCGGTTCTTC. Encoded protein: CASSPGTGYNERFF.

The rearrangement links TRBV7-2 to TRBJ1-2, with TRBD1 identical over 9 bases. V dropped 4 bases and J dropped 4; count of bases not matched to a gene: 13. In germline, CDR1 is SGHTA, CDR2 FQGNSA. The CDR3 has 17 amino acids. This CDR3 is CASSSRGTGTSSYGYTF. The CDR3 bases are TGTGCCAGCAGCTCCCGCGGGACAGGGACTTCTAGCTATGGCTACACCTTC.

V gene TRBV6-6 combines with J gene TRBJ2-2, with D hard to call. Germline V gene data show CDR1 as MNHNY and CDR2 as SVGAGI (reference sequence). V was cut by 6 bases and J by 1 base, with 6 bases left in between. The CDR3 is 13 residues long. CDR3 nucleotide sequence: TGTGCCAGCAGCAAACAGAACACCGGGGAGCTGTTTTTT. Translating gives CASSKQNTGELFF.

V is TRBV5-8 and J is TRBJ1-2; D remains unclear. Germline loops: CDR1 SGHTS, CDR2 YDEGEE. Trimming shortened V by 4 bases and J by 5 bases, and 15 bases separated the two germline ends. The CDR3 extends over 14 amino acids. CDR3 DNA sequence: TGTGCCAGCAGCCCCGCATCGCAAGTATATGGCTACACCTTC. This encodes CASSPASQVYGYTF.

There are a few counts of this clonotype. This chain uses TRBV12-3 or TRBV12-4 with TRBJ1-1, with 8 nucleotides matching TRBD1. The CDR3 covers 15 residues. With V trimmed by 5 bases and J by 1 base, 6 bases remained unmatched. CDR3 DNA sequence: TGTGCCAGCAGTCCGGGCGACAGGGGGAACACTGAAGCTTTCTTT. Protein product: CASSPGDRGNTEAFF.

This chain's CDR3 is CASSVGTTRYNEQFF. DNA of the CDR3: TGCGCCAGCAGTGTAGGGACTACCCGGTACAATGAGCAGTTCTTC. The rearrangement uses TRBV5-1 and TRBJ2-1; 7 bases agree with TRBD2. This CDR3 is built from 15 residues. Germline CDR1 is SGHRS and CDR2 is YFSETQ. Losses at the gene ends were 5 bases for V and 4 bases for J; bases not matched to a gene: 9.

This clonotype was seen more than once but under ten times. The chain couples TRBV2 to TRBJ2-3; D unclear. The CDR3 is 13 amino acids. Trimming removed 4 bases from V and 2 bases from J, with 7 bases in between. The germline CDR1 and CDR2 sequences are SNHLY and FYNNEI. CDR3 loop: CASSAENTDTQYF. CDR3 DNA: TGTGCCAGCAGTGCCGAAAACACAGATACGCAGTATTTT. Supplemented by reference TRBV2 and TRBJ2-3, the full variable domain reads EPEVTQTPSHQVTQMGQEVILRCVPISNHLYFYWYRQILGQKVEFLVSFYNNEISEKSEIFDDQFSVERPDGSNFTLKIRSTKLEDSAMYFCASSAENTDTQYFGPGTRLTVL.

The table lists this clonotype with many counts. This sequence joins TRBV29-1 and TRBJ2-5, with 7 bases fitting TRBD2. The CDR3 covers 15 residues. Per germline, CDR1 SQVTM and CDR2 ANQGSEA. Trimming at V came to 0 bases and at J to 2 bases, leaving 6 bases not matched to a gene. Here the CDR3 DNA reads TGCAGCGTTGAAGATCTGGGGGGGATTCAAGAGACCCAGTACTTC. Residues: CSVEDLGGIQETQYF.

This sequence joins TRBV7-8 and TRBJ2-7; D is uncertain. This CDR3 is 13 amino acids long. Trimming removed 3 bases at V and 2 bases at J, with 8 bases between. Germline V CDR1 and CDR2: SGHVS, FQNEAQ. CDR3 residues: CASSLRPTYEQYF. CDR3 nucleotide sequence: TGTGCCAGCAGCTTGCGACCAACCTACGAGCAGTACTTC.

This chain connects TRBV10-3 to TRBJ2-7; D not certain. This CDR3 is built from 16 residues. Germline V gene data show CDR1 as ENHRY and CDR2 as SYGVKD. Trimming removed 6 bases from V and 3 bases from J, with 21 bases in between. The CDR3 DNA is TGTGCCATCAGCAAAAACGGTGATCCCCCGATCTACGAGCAGTACTTC. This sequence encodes CAISKNGDPPIYEQYF.

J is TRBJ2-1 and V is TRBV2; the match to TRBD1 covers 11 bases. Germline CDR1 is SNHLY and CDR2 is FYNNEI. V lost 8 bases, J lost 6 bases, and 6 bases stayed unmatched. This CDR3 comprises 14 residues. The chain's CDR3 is CASGGQGAPNEQFF. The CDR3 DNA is TGTGCCAGCGGTGGACAGGGGGCACCCAATGAGCAGTTCTTC.

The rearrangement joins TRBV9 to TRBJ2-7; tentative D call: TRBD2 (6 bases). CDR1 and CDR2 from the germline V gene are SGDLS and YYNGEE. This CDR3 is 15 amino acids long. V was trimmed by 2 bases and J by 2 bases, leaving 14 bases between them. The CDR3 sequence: CASSVRGDQTYEQYF. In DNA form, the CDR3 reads TGTGCCAGCAGCGTGCGGGGAGACCAAACCTACGAGCAGTACTTC.